The 9 T cell receptor beta chains below come from one sample, sequenced in a study of cytomegalovirus exposure and HLA in healthy donors. Both 60 Vbeta primers and 13 Jbeta primers went into the PCR. The repertoire was sequenced with immunoSEQ multiplex PCR; TCRdb's copy has only in-frame clones and lacks some. The sample carries about 300,000 clones, about nine tenths recorded once. The sequencing input was PBMCs. The receptors were gathered from a man aged 35-49 years in good health and CMV-seropositive.

The gene calls are TRBV7-9 and TRBJ2-1; D possibly corresponds to TRBD1 (5 bases). CDR3 length: 16 residues. V shed 5 bases and J shed 5 bases, with 19 bases lying between them. The germline gives CDR1 SEHNR, CDR2 FQNEAQ (reference sequence). CDR3 in DNA: TGTGCCAGCAGCACGAGACTTAATGACAGAAACAATGAGCAGTTCTTC. It codes for CASSTRLNDRNNEQFF.

The CDR3 protein is CASSKTSRFYNEQFF. The CDR3 region has the DNA TGTGCCAGCAGCAAGACTAGCAGGTTCTACAATGAGCAGTTCTTC. The chain employs TRBV5-6 and TRBJ2-1, with 7 bases aligning to TRBD2. The CDR3 is made up of 15 amino acids. With V trimmed by 4 bases and J by 3 bases, 7 bases remained unmatched. The germline V gene has CDR1 SGHDT and CDR2 YYEEEE.

The chain employs TRBV28 and TRBJ2-4, with 7 bases fitting TRBD2. The length of the CDR3 is 16 residues. Germline CDR1 reads MDHEN; CDR2 reads SYDVKM. The V and J ends lost 6 bases and 0 bases, in that order; junction bases with no gene match: 8. CDR3 bases: TGTGCCAGCAGCCCTGGGGGGGTTTTAGCCAAAAACATTCAGTACTTC. Its protein is CASSPGGVLAKNIQYF.

The chain employs TRBV7-2 and TRBJ2-7; 7 bases align to TRBD2. Germline V lookup: CDR1 SGHTA, CDR2 FQGNSA. Germline trimming cut 4 bases from V and 0 bases from J; bases unmatched to any gene: 6. The CDR3 totals 15 residues. The CDR3 bases are TGTGCCAGCAGCTATTATAGCGGGTCCTCCTACGAGCAGTACTTC. This encodes CASSYYSGSSYEQYF.

This chain connects TRBV6-5 to TRBJ1-5, with no clear D. Germline V gives CDR1 MNHEY, CDR2 SVGAGI. CDR3 length: 13 residues. With 2 bases removed from V and 6 bases from J, the gap between germline ends came to 8 bases. The CDR3 here is CASSYLRGQPQHF. CDR3 coding DNA: TGTGCCAGCAGTTACCTGCGGGGTCAGCCCCAGCATTTT.

V usage is TRBV4-1 and J usage is TRBJ1-5; no clear D gene. Trimming removed 0 bases at V and 7 bases at J, with 16 bases between. CDR1 and CDR2 (germline): MGHRA, YSYEKL. This CDR3 has 16 amino acids. The CDR3 DNA follows: TGCGCCAGCAGCCAAGATGGCAACAACCAGCGCCAGCCCCAGCATTTT. This gives the protein CASSQDGNNQRQPQHF.

This clone was recorded once. The chain is built from TRBV10-1 and TRBJ1-5, with D hard to call. The CDR3 consists of 14 residues. Germline lookup yields CDR1 WNHNN and CDR2 SYGVQD (reference sequence). Deletions cut 8 bases from V and 0 bases from J, with 11 bases between. The CDR3 coding sequence is TGCGCCAGCCGACGAGGGTATAGCAATCAGCCCCAGCATTTT. Translation: CASRRGYSNQPQHF.

As regards this clone: One end of the junction varies from germline; a read error may be responsible. This chain links TRBV5-1 with TRBJ2-6; tentatively, D is TRBD1 (5 bases). CDR3 length: 16 residues. The V gene's germline CDR1 is SGHRS and CDR2 YFSETQ. The CDR3 reads CASSLASPSGADVLTF. CDR3 nucleotides: TGCGCCAGCAGCTTGGCTTCTCCCTCTGGGGCCGACGTCCTGACTTTC.

On this clone itself: Other DNA sequences in this sample translate to the same CDR3. The chain uses TRBV4-1 and TRBJ2-7; 8 nucleotides agree with TRBD1. V shed 2 bases and J 3 bases; nucleotides not matched to a gene: 3. This CDR3 is built from 14 residues. Germline loops: CDR1 MGHRA, CDR2 YSYEKL. CDR3 region: CASSQPGQGYEQYF. Here the CDR3 DNA reads TGCGCCAGCAGCCAACCAGGACAGGGCTACGAGCAGTACTTC.